This entry concerns a single T cell receptor beta chain. Its antigen is still unknown. No quality values exist for individual bases; no much larger clone is one base distant. All donors were healthy Caucasians. The twin cohort comprised three pairs of female monozygotic twins, all aged roughly 18 to 30 years. Positive isolation kits from Invitrogen were used to isolate CD4+ and CD8+ T cell populations. The sample originates from a study of identical twins (dated by TCRdb to 2016 to 2018). General notes on the study: The study deep-sequenced TCR alpha and beta repertoires from monozygotic twins, unrelated adults of various ages and cord blood to test whether fetal clonotypes persist. To rule out contamination, replicate twin experiments were performed at different times with different library preparation protocols. What the study reported, not specific to this receptor: In monozygotic twins, recombination models systematically underestimated out-of-frame TCR alpha sharing, but the models matched the sharing seen between unrelated individuals. Out-of-frame TCR alpha sequences shared between twins showed an excess of low generation-probability sequences compared with coincidental sharing between unrelated individuals. Because the same donors could not be followed over many years, the conclusions depended on cross-sectional statistical analysis. Invariant T cells such as MAIT and iNKT could partly confound zero-insertion analyses, although diverse VJ usage argued against such confounding for most clonotypes. Abundant cord blood beta clonotypes had fewer insertions, young adult naive repertoires showed a similar but weaker trend, and memory repertoires showed no such trend. The excess sharing between twins in beta out-of-frame sequences was weaker because fewer shared sequences reduced the signal-to-noise ratio.

Library creation used 5' RACE. TCRdb names Illumina HiSeq 2000 as the instrument used. Template switching added a universal primer binding site, and the final cDNA carried a unique molecular identifier that allowed TCR cDNA molecules to be counted accurately. First-strand cDNA for TCR alpha and beta chains was synthesized from specific primers in the conserved constant-segment region. To control for contamination, every cDNA library carried two barcodes: a SMART-Mk sample barcode plus Illumina barcodes. TruSeq adapter sequences and Illumina sample barcodes were added in two successive PCR steps. The TCR alpha and beta cDNA libraries were sequenced on the Illumina HiSeq platform using custom primers. As for the original processing: MiGEC was used to process raw reads and extract unique molecular identifiers, and MiXCR was used to find CDR3 positions. For each individual, recombination models were inferred using an EM algorithm with the repgenHMM and IGoR tools. The tcR package in R was used for shared clonotype analysis, with sharing normalized by the product of cloneset sizes. To study raw recombination without the effects of thymic and clonal selection, out-of-frame nonproductive sequences were analyzed. TCRdb passed the public sequencing reads through fastp at Q25 and MiXCR, retaining productive beta sequences. Rows with a matching CDR3 protein are joined into one entry that keeps the most common DNA and genes. The V and J calls reflect TCRdb's pipeline rather than the authors' work. Present in this sample are around 480,000 distinct CDR3 sequences, 14% of which were seen just once. Clones ranked in the top ten supply approximately 0.52% of the sample.

The sample was also reused in another study, on yellow fever vaccine responses in identical twins. From the second report: According to the authors, the vaccine-induced T cell response in identical twins seemed to be partly convergent and partly specific to each individual. The study precisely tracked vaccine-responding T cell clones in identical twins.

Sequencing was carried out using CD4+ T cells sorted from blood. The sequence derives from a woman under 30 in good health.

The CDR3 in this case is CASLREYQETQYF. In nucleotide form, the sequence is TGTGCCAGCTTGAGAGAGTACCAAGAGACCCAGTACTTC. Rearrangement joined TRBV2 to TRBJ2-5; no D gene is confidently identified. V is shortened by 8 bases, J by 0 bases, and the region joining them spans 10 bases. The germline V gene sets CDR1 to SNHLY and CDR2 to FYNNEI. From the cysteine through the phenylalanine, the CDR3 covers 13 amino acids. The kept DNA is CDR3 alone, 39 bases in frame from the first base.